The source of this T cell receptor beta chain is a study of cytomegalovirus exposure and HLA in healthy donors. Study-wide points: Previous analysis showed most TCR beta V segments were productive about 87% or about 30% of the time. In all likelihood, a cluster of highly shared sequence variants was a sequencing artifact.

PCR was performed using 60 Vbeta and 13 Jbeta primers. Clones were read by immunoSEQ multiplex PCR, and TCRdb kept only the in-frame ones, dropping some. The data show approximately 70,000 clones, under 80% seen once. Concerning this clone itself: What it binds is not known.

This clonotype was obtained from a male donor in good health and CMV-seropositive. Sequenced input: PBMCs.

The CDR3 protein is CASSPRTGGSEQYF. The CDR3 DNA follows: TGTGCCAGTAGTCCTCGGACAGGGGGTAGCGAGCAGTACTTC. V usage is TRBV19 and J usage is TRBJ2-7; TRBD1 matches at 10 bases. The CDR3 length is 14 residues. With 5 bases clipped from V and 6 bases from J, the junction kept 7 bases outside the gene matches. From germline, CDR1 is LNHDA and CDR2 SQIVND (reference sequence). Full variable domain (outside the CDR3, taken from reference TRBV19 and TRBJ2-7): DGGITQSPKYLFRKEGQNVTLSCEQNLNHDAMYWYRQDPGQGLRLIYYSQIVNDFQKGDIAEGYSVSREKKESFPLTVTSAQKNPTAFYLCASSPRTGGSEQYFGPGTRLTVT.